The 5 T cell receptor beta chains below were found in one sample sequenced in a study of T cell responses to AZD1222 COVID-19 vaccine. Data came from immunoSEQ multiplex PCR; TCRdb stores just in-frame clones and leaves some out. The table records some 180,000 clones, 85% to 95% of them present only once. The sample was peripheral blood, taken on day 0 of AZD1222 vaccination. The receptors stem from an adult in good health.

This clone showed up just once. V gene TRBV11-3 combines with J gene TRBJ1-2; D possibly corresponds to TRBD1 (5 bases). CDR1 is SGHNT and CDR2 is YENEEA in the germline V gene. With 5 bases removed from V and 1 base from J, the gap between germline ends came to 8 bases. This CDR3 comprises 13 residues. The CDR3 protein is CASSRGDNYGYTF. The CDR3 region has the DNA TGTGCCAGCAGCCGAGGGGATAACTATGGCTACACCTTC. Using reference TRBV11-3 and TRBJ1-2 for the parts outside the CDR3, the full variable domain is EAGVVQSPRYKIIEKKQPVAFWCNPISGHNTLYWYLQNLGQGPELLIRYENEEAVDDSQLPKDRFSAERLKGVDSTLKIQPAELGDSAVYLCASSRGDNYGYTFGSGTRLTVV.

V and J are TRBV6-5 and TRBJ2-1, with a weak D call TRBD2 (6 bases). Germline CDR1 MNHEY, CDR2 SVGAGI. The germline V and J ends were trimmed by 0 bases and 0 bases, with 9 bases remaining between them. The CDR3 has 16 amino acids. The CDR3 sequence is CASSYSGGTSYNEQFF. For the CDR3, the DNA is TGTGCCAGCAGTTACTCGGGCGGGACCTCCTACAATGAGCAGTTCTTC.

V is TRBV5-4 and J is TRBJ2-2; 14 nucleotides align to TRBD2. Germline CDR1 and CDR2: SGHNT and YYREEE (reference sequence). The CDR3 has 18 residues. Losses at the gene ends were 5 bases for V and 5 bases for J; bases not matched to a gene: 11. CDR3 sequence: CASSSLTSGGAGTGELFF. Written as DNA, the CDR3 is TGTGCCAGCAGTTCGCTGACTAGCGGGGGGGCAGGAACCGGGGAGCTGTTTTTT.

The gene calls are TRBV11-2 and TRBJ2-7; 7 nucleotides align to TRBD1. CDR3 length: 15 amino acids. From germline, CDR1 is SGHAT and CDR2 FQNNGV. The V segment lost 5 bases and the J segment 0 bases; nucleotides outside the gene matches: 7. The CDR3 spells CASSQGTVVSYEQYF. The CDR3, as DNA: TGTGCCAGCAGCCAGGGGACAGTAGTCTCCTACGAGCAGTACTTC.

The CDR3 protein is CAVRGIWGGYTF. The DNA for the CDR3 is TGTGCGGTGAGGGGCATATGGGGAGGCTACACCTTC. The chain joins TRBV27 to TRBJ1-2; the D gene is possibly TRBD1 (5 bases). The CDR3 spans 12 residues. Germline CDR1 is MNHEY and CDR2 is SMNVEV (reference sequence).